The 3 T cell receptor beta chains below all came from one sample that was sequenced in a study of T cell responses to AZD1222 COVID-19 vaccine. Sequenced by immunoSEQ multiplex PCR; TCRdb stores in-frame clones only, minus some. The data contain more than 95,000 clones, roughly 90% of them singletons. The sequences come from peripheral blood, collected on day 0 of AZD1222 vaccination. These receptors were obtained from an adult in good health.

CDR3 sequence reads: CASSWEKNTEAFF. The CDR3 bases are TGCGCCAGCAGTTGGGAGAAGAACACTGAAGCTTTCTTT. The V call is TRBV10-1, the J call TRBJ1-1; D is undetermined. The CDR3 extends over 13 amino acids. The ends were cut back, 5 bases at V and 1 base at J, with 8 bases in the middle. Per germline, CDR1 WNHNN and CDR2 SYGVQD (reference sequence).

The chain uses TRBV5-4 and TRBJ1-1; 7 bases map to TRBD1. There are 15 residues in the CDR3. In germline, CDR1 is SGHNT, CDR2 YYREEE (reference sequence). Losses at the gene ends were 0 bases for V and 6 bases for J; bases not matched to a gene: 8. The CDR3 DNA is TGTGCCAGCAGCTTGGCCAGAGACAGGGATGCTGAAGCTTTCTTT. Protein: CASSLARDRDAEAFF.

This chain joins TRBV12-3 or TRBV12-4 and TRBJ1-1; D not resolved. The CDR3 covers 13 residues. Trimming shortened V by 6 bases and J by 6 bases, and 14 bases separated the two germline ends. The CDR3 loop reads CASRPSPKAEAFF. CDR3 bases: TGTGCCAGCAGACCATCCCCCAAGGCTGAAGCTTTCTTT.